This T cell receptor beta chain was sequenced during a study of yellow fever vaccine responses in identical twins. Study conclusions and caveats: Twin vaccine T cell responses reportedly seemed partly convergent, partly personalized.

CDR3 length: 12 residues. V was pared by 4 bases and J by 3 bases, with 0 bases of the junction left unmatched. Germline V gene data show CDR1 as ENHRY and CDR2 as SYGVKD. Each CDR3 protein gets one entry after TCRdb re-called the RT-PCR reads with MiXCR. The table shows some 970 distinct CDR3 sequences, with about 86% occurring only once. On this clonotype itself: Its antigen is still unknown.

The TCR originated in a female donor who received the yellow fever vaccine. This chain joins TRBV10-3 and TRBJ2-7, with 7 nucleotides matching TRBD1. The sequencing here drew on T cells from blood (PBMCs), unsorted or a sorted subset (not recorded which), taken before or after yellow fever vaccination (not recorded which). CDR3 in DNA: TGTGCCATCAGTGGGACAGGCTACGAGCAGTACTTC. It is translated as CAISGTGYEQYF.